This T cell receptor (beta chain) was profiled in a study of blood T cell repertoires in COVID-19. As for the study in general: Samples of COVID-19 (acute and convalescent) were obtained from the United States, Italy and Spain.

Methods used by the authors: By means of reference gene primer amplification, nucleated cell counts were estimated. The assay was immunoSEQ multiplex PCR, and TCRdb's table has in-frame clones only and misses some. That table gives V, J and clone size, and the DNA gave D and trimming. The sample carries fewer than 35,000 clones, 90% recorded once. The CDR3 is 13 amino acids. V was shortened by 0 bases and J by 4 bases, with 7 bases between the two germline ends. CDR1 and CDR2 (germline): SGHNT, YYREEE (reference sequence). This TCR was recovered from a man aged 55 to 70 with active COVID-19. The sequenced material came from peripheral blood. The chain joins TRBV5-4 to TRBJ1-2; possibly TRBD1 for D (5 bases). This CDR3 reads CASSLDRTYGYTF. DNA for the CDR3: TGTGCCAGCAGCTTGGACAGGACCTATGGCTACACCTTC. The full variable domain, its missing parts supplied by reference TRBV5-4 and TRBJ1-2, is ETGVTQSPTHLIKTRGQQVTLRCSSQSGHNTVSWYQQALGQGPQFIFQYYREEENGRGNFPPRFSGLQFPNYSSELNVNALELDDSALYLCASSLDRTYGYTFGSGTRLTVV.